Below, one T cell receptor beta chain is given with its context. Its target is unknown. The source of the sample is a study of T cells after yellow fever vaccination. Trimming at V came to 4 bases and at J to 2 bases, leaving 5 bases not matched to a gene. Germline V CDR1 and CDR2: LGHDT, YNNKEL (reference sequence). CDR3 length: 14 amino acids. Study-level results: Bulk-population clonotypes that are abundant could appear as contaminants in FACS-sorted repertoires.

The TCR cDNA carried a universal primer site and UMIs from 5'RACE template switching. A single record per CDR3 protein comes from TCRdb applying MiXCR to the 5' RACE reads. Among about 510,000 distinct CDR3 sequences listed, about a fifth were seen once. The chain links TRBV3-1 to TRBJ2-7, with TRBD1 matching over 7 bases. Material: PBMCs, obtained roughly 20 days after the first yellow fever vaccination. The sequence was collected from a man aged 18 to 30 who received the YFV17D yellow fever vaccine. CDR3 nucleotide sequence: TGTGCCAGCAGCCGAGTCCAGGGGGCCTACGAGCAGTACTTC. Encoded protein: CASSRVQGAYEQYF.